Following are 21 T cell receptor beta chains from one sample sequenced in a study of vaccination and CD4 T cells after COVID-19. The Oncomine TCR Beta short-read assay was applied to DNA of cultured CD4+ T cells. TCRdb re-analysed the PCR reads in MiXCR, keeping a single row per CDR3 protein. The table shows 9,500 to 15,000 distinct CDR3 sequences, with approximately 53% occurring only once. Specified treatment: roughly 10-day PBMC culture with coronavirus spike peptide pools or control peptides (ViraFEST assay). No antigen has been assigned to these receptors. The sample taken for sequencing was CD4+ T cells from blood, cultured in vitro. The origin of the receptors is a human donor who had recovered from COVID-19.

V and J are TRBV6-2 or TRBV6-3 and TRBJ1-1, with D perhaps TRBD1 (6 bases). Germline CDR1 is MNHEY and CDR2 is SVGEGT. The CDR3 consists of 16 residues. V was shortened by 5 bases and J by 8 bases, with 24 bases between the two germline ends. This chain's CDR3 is CASSRGQPGPREEAFF. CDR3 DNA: TGTGCCAGCAGTCGTGGACAGCCCGGTCCAAGGGAAGAAGCTTTCTTT.

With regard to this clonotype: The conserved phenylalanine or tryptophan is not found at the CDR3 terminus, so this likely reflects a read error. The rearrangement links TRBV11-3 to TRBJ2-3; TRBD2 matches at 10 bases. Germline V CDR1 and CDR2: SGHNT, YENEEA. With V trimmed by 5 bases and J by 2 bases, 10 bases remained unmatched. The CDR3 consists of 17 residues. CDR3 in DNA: TGTGCCAGCAGCCCGCGCTCTCTAGCGGGGGACACAGATACGCAGTATTCT. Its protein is CASSPRSLAGDTDTQYS.

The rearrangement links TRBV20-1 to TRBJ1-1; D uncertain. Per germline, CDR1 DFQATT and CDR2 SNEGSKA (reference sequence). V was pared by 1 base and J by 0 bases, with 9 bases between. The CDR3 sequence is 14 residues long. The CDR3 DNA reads TGCAGTGCTAGAGGGCAGACTATGAACACTGAAGCTTTCTTT. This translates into CSARGQTMNTEAFF.

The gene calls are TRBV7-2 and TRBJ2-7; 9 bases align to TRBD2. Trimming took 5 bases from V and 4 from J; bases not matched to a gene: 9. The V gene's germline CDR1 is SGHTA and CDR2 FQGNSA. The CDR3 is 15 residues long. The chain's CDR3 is CASSAAGGGGYEQYF. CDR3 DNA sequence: TGTGCCAGCAGCGCCGCGGGGGGGGGGGGGTACGAGCAGTACTTC. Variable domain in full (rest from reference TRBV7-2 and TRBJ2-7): GAGVSQSPSNKVTEKGKDVELRCDPISGHTALYWYRQSLGQGLEFLIYFQGNSAPDKSGLPSDRFSAERTGGSVSTLTIQRTQQEDSAVYLCASSAAGGGGYEQYFGPGTRLTVT.

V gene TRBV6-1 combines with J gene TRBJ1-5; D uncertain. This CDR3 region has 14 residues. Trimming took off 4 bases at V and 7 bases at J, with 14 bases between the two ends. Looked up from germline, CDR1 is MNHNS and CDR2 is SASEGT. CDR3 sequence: CASSGTRSGQPQHF. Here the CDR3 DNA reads TGTGCCAGCAGTGGCACACGGTCGGGGCAGCCCCAGCATTTT.

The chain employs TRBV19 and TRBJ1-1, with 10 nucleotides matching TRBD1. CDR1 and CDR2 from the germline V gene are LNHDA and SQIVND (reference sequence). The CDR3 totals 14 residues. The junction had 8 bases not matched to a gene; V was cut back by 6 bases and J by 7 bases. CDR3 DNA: TGTGCCAGTAGCCGCCAGGGGACAGGGGATGAAGCTTTCTTT. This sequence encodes CASSRQGTGDEAFF.

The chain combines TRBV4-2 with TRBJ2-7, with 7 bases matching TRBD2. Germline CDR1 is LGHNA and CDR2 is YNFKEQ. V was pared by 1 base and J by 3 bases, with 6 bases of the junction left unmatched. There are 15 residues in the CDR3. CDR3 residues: CASSQASGLLYEQYF. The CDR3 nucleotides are TGTGCCAGCAGCCAAGCCTCGGGACTACTCTACGAGCAGTACTTC.

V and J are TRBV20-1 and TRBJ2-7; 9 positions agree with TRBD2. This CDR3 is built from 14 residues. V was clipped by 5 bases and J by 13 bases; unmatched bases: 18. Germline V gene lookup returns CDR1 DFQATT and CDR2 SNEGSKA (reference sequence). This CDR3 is CSAVPSGAASSLYF. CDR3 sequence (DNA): TGCAGTGCTGTTCCTAGCGGGGCTGCTTCGTCGCTTTACTTC.

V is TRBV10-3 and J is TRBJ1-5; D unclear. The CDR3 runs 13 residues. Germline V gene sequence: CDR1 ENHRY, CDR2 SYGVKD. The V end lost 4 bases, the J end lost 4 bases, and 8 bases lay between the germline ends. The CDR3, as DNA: TGTGCCATCAGTGGAACAAGGAATCAGCCCCAGCATTTT. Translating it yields CAISGTRNQPQHF.

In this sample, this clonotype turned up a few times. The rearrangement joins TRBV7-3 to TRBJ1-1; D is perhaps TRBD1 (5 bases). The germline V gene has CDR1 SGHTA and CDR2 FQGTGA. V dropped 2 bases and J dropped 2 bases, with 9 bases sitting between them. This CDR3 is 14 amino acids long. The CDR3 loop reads CASSLGGHNTEAFF. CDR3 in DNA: TGTGCCAGCAGCTTAGGAGGACACAACACTGAAGCTTTCTTT.

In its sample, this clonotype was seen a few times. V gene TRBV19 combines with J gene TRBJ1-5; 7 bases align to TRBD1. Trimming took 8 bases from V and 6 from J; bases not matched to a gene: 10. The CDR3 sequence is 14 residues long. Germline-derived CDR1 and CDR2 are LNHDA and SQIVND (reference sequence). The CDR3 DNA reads TGTGCCAGTTGCGTTCGACAGGGTGGTCAGCCCCAGCATTTT. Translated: CASCVRQGGQPQHF.

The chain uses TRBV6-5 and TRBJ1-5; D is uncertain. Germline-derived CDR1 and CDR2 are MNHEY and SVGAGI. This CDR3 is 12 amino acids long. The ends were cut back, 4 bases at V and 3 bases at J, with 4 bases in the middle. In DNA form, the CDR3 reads TGTGCCAGCAGTTCCGTCAATCAGCCCCAGCATTTT. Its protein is CASSSVNQPQHF.

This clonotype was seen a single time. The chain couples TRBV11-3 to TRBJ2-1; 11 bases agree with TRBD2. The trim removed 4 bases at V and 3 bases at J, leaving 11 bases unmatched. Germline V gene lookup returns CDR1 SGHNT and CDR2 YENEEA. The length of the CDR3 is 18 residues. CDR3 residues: CASSSRPPGLAVYNEQFF. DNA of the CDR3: TGTGCCAGCAGCTCCCGGCCCCCGGGACTAGCGGTCTACAATGAGCAGTTCTTC.

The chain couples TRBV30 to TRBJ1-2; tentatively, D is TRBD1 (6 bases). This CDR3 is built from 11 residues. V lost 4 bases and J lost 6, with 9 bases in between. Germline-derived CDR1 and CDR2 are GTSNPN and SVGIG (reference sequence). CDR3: CAWIRGDGYTF. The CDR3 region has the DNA TGTGCCTGGATCAGGGGAGATGGCTACACCTTC. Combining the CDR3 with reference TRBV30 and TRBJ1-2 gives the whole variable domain SQTIHQWPATLVQPVGSPLSLECTVEGTSNPNLYWYRQAAGRGLQLLFYSVGIGQISSEVPQNLSASRPQDRQFILSSKKLLLSDSGFYLCAWIRGDGYTFGSGTRLTVV.

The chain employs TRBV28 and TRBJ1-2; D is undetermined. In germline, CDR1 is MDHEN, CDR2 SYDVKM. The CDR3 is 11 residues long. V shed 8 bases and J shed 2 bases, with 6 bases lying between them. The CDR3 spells CASGVNYGYTF. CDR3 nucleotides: TGTGCCAGCGGGGTCAACTATGGCTACACCTTC.

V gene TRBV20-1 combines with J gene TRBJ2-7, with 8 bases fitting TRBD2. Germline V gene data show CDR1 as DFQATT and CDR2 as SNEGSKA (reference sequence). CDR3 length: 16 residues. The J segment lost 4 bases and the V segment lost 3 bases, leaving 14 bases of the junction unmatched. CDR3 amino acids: CSARKATGGIRYEQYF. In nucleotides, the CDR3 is TGCAGTGCTAGGAAAGCCACGGGGGGGATTCGGTACGAGCAGTACTTC.

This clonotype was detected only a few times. DNA of the CDR3: TGTGCCAGCAGTGAGACGGGGGCGCTCGGAAACATTCAGTACTTC. Its protein is CASSETGALGNIQYF. V usage is TRBV6-1 and J usage is TRBJ2-4; D possibly matches TRBD1 or TRBD2 (6 bases each). From germline, CDR1 is MNHNS and CDR2 SASEGT. Trimming took 3 bases from V and 6 from J, leaving 15 bases between them. This CDR3 contains 15 residues.

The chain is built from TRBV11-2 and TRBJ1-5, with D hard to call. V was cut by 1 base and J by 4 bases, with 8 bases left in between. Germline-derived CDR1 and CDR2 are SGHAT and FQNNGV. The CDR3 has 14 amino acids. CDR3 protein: CASSLVGANQPQHF. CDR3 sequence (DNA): TGTGCCAGCAGCTTAGTGGGCGCAAATCAGCCCCAGCATTTT. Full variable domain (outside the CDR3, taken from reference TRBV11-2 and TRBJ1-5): EAGVAQSPRYKIIEKRQSVAFWCNPISGHATLYWYQQILGQGPKLLIQFQNNGVVDDSQLPKDRFSAERLKGVDSTLKIQPAKLEDSAVYLCASSLVGANQPQHFGDGTRLSIL.

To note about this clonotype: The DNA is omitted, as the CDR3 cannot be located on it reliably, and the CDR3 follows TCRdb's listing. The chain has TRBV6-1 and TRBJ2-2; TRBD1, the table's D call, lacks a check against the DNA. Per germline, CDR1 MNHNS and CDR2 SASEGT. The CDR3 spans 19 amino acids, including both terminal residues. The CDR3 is CASSPEQFFGPGTPGELFF.

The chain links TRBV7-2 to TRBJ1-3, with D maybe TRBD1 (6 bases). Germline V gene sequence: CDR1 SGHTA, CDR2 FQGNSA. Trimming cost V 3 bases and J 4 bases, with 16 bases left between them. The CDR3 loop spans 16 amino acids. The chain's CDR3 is CASSFSGALTGNTIYF. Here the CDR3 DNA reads TGTGCCAGCAGCTTTTCGGGGGCGCTGACCGGAAACACCATATATTTT.

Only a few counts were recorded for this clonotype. CDR3 residues: CASSPRLAGGPLGETQYF. CDR3 nucleotide sequence: TGTGCCAGCAGTCCCCGACTAGCGGGAGGGCCTTTAGGAGAGACCCAGTACTTC. This rearrangement joins TRBV27 to TRBJ2-5; 14 bases match TRBD2. V gave up 5 bases and J gave up 4 bases; unmatched junction bases: 12. Germline V gene sequence: CDR1 MNHEY, CDR2 SMNVEV (reference sequence). There are 18 residues in the CDR3.